This T cell receptor beta chain was obtained from a study of cytomegalovirus exposure and HLA in healthy donors. Trimming cost V 1 base and J 1 base, with 15 bases left between them. The CDR3 is made up of 17 amino acids. Germline V gene sequence: CDR1 SGHNT, CDR2 YYREEE (reference sequence). PCR employed 60 Vbeta and 13 Jbeta primers. Data came from immunoSEQ multiplex PCR; TCRdb stores just in-frame clones and leaves some out. Of about 160,000 clones listed, around 78% are singletons. The source of this sequence is a woman aged 18-29 years in good health and CMV-seronegative. What was sequenced was PBMCs. The V call is TRBV5-4, the J call TRBJ1-3; D ambiguous. The CDR3 loop reads CASSLRYPEVSGNTIYF. The DNA for the CDR3 is TGTGCCAGCAGCTTGAGGTACCCAGAGGTTTCTGGAAACACCATATATTTT.